This entry lists 21 T cell receptor beta chains sequenced from one sample in a study of T cell repertoires in cytomegalovirus infection (dated by TCRdb to 2018 to 2020). The data were produced on an Illumina HiSeq 1500. The public sequencing data were trimmed at Q25 with fastp and processed into clonotypes with MiXCR by TCRdb, which kept only in-frame beta chains. Duplicate CDR3 protein sequences are folded into a single record with the most common DNA and genes. The sample yields about 230,000 distinct CDR3 sequences; under 8.5% were counted once. Around 6% of the sample comes from the top ten. Sequencing was carried out using PBMCs. These receptors were taken from a human donor in good health (CMV status not recorded). Some clones in this sample may be carry-over from other donors' samples.

The chain recombines TRBV7-3 with TRBJ2-3; TRBD2 aligns across 7 bases. In germline, CDR1 is SGHTA, CDR2 FQGTGA. J was trimmed by 5 bases and V by 3 bases; bases with no gene match: 5. The CDR3 extends over 14 amino acids. The CDR3 region is CASSFRTRGDTQYF. The CDR3 nucleotides are TGTGCCAGCAGCTTCCGGACTAGAGGAGATACGCAGTATTTT. The full variable domain, in which reference TRBV7-3 and TRBJ2-3 provide the parts outside the CDR3, is GAGVSQTPSNKVTEKGKYVELRCDPISGHTALYWYRQSLGQGPEFLIYFQGTGAADDSGLPNDRFFAVRPEGSVSTLKIQRTERGDSAVYLCASSFRTRGDTQYFGPGTRLTVL.

J is TRBJ2-6 and V is TRBV29-1; maybe TRBD1 (5 bases). CDR3 size: 14 residues. Trimming removed 7 bases at V and 2 bases at J, with 12 bases between. CDR1 SQVTM and CDR2 ANQGSEA come from the germline V gene. The CDR3 coding sequence is TGCAGCGCTGACTCAGGGCCTGGGGCCAACGTCCTGACTTTC. Its translation is CSADSGPGANVLTF.

The genes are TRBV25-1 and TRBJ2-7; the D call may be TRBD1 or TRBD2 (5 bases each). Germline assignment: CDR1 MGHDK and CDR2 SYGVNS. The CDR3 sequence is 19 residues long. With 2 bases removed from V and 2 bases from J, the gap between germline ends came to 25 bases. The chain's CDR3 is CASSERDEKVSPIPYEQYF. The CDR3 coding sequence is TGTGCCAGCAGTGAACGGGACGAAAAAGTTTCCCCTATTCCCTACGAGCAGTACTTC.

This clonotype came up many times. The chain links TRBV23-1 to TRBJ1-1; D ambiguous. TRBV23-1 is an ORF, and what it does is uncertain. This CDR3 region has 14 residues. Trimming pared 3 bases from V and 0 bases from J, leaving 8 bases between. Here the CDR3 reads CASSHKGLNTEAFF. CDR3 nucleotide sequence: TGCGCCAGCAGTCATAAGGGTCTGAACACTGAAGCTTTCTTT.

This clonotype appeared a few times. The chain couples TRBV6-2 or TRBV6-3 to TRBJ2-2; 7 bases fit TRBD1. Unmatched junction bases numbered 4, after V lost 6 bases and J lost 6 bases. The CDR3 loop spans 13 amino acids. From germline, CDR1 is MNHEY and CDR2 SVGEGT. Written as DNA, the CDR3 is TGTGCCAGCAGGGACAGGACTGCCGGGGAGCTGTTTTTT. Residues: CASRDRTAGELFF.

There are many counts of this clonotype. The chain joins TRBV29-1 to TRBJ2-3; 8 bases line up with TRBD2. CDR1 is SQVTM, CDR2 ANQGSEA, per germline. The CDR3 sequence is 16 residues long. The trim removed 3 bases at V and 1 base at J, leaving 9 bases unmatched. The chain's CDR3 is CSVDSVVSGGTDTQYF. The CDR3, as DNA: TGCAGCGTTGATTCAGTTGTTAGCGGGGGCACAGATACGCAGTATTTT.

There are a few counts of this clonotype. The chain combines TRBV2 with TRBJ1-2; TRBD1 aligns across 7 bases. Germline-derived CDR1 and CDR2 are SNHLY and FYNNEI. V shed 4 bases, J shed 0 bases, and the junction held 8 bases outside the gene matches. CDR3 length equals 16 residues. CDR3 amino acids: CASSGEGALANYGYTF. In DNA, the CDR3 is TGTGCCAGCAGTGGAGAGGGGGCGTTAGCTAACTATGGCTACACCTTC.

This clonotype was picked up a small number of times. The chain carries TRBV4-2 and TRBJ2-7; 11 bases align to TRBD2. The CDR3 has 16 residues. Trimming took 3 bases from V and 7 from J; bases not matched to a gene: 11. Per the germline V gene, CDR1 is LGHNA and CDR2 is YNFKEQ. For the CDR3, the DNA is TGTGCCAGCAGCCAGGACCATAGCGGGGGGGCCTCTGAGCAGTACTTC. Amino acids: CASSQDHSGGASEQYF.

On this clonotype: This could be a read error, since a much larger clone is one nucleotide away. The CDR3 DNA follows: TGTGCCTGCAGGGAAAACCTAAAGCGGGGGGGCTACAATGAGCAGTTCTTC. Amino acids: CACRENLKRGGYNEQFF. This chain uses TRBV3-1 with TRBJ2-1, with 10 bases identical to TRBD2. The CDR3 totals 17 residues. Germline-derived CDR1 and CDR2 are LGHDT and YNNKEL (reference sequence).

This clonotype was seen ten or more times. The chain links TRBV20-1 to TRBJ2-7, with TRBD2 matching over 9 bases. J lost 2 bases, V lost 1 base, and 3 bases had no gene match. This CDR3 comprises 14 residues. CDR1 and CDR2 from the germline V gene are DFQATT and SNEGSKA (reference sequence). DNA of the CDR3: TGCAGTGCTAGAGCTAGCGGGACCCCCTACGAGCAGTACTTC. It translates to CSARASGTPYEQYF.

This clonotype was seen many times. This chain links TRBV6-2 or TRBV6-3 with TRBJ1-2, with a tentative D call TRBD1 (6 bases). V shed 4 bases and J shed 10 bases, with 16 bases lying between them. Germline lookup yields CDR1 MNHEY and CDR2 SVGEGT. The CDR3 sequence is 13 residues long. Here the CDR3 DNA reads TGTGCCAGCAGTTCCACCGACAGGCCGTACTACACCTTC. Amino acids: CASSSTDRPYYTF.

This clonotype was seen many times. The chain has TRBV7-2 and TRBJ2-5; TRBD2 aligns across 8 bases. CDR1 SGHTA and CDR2 FQGNSA come from the germline V gene. The CDR3 is made up of 15 amino acids. V dropped 4 bases and J dropped 5; count of bases not matched to a gene: 9. The CDR3 coding sequence is TGTGCCAGCAGCTCCAAGAGCGGGGGTGGGGAGACCCAGTACTTC. Protein sequence: CASSSKSGGGETQYF.

The sample holds many counts of this clonotype. The chain links TRBV6-6 to TRBJ1-3, with D uncertain. Trimming took off 7 bases at V and 0 bases at J, with 16 bases between the two ends. Per the germline V gene, CDR1 is MNHNY and CDR2 is SVGAGI (reference sequence). The CDR3 contains 16 residues. CDR3 sequence (DNA): TGTGCCAGCATCACGAACCGGGCCACCTCTGGAAACACCATATATTTT. This codes for CASITNRATSGNTIYF.

This clonotype was counted at least ten times. The chain carries TRBV6-1 and TRBJ2-1, with D hard to call. Trimming removed 10 bases from V and 7 bases from J, with 20 bases in between. The CDR3 is made up of 14 amino acids. Germline CDR1 and CDR2: MNHNS and SASEGT. The CDR3 spells CATAALVSKNEQFF. CDR3 in DNA: TGTGCCACCGCCGCCTTGGTCAGCAAGAATGAGCAGTTCTTC.

Many counts were recorded for this clonotype. The chain recombines TRBV11-2 with TRBJ2-7; the match to TRBD2 covers 10 bases. The germline CDR1 and CDR2 sequences are SGHAT and FQNNGV. J lost 3 bases, V lost 3 bases, and 5 bases had no gene match. This CDR3 region has 15 residues. This CDR3 is CASSFSGGSLYEQYF. The CDR3 DNA sequence: TGTGCCAGCAGCTTTAGCGGGGGGTCTCTCTACGAGCAGTACTTC.

This clonotype came up many times. The chain is built from TRBV5-5 and TRBJ2-5; 12 bases are shared with TRBD1. Germline assignment: CDR1 SGHKS and CDR2 YYEKEE (reference sequence). This CDR3 spans 17 amino acids. J lost 2 bases, V lost 0 bases, and 5 bases had no gene match. CDR3 loop: CASSLAGTGGSQETQYF. The CDR3 DNA is TGTGCCAGCAGCTTGGCCGGGACAGGGGGCTCTCAAGAGACCCAGTACTTC.

This clonotype was detected many times. The rearrangement uses TRBV2 and TRBJ2-3, with TRBD2 identical over 9 bases. The CDR3 extends over 15 amino acids. CDR1 is SNHLY, CDR2 FYNNEI, per germline. J gave up 2 bases and V 7 bases, and 7 bases lay outside the gene matches. CDR3 amino acids: CASTEVAGDTDTQYF. Here the CDR3 DNA reads TGTGCCAGCACCGAAGTAGCGGGGGACACAGATACGCAGTATTTT. The full variable domain, completed using reference TRBV2 and TRBJ2-3, is EPEVTQTPSHQVTQMGQEVILRCVPISNHLYFYWYRQILGQKVEFLVSFYNNEISEKSEIFDDQFSVERPDGSNFTLKIRSTKLEDSAMYFCASTEVAGDTDTQYFGPGTRLTVL.

This clonotype was seen many times. The rearrangement joins TRBV6-2 or TRBV6-3 to TRBJ1-5; 8 bases line up with TRBD1. CDR1 and CDR2 (germline): MNHEY, SVGEGT. Germline trimming cut 5 bases from V and 0 bases from J; bases unmatched to any gene: 6. This CDR3 contains 16 residues. CDR3: CASSLTGGLSNQPQHF. The CDR3 DNA reads as TGTGCCAGCAGTCTCACAGGGGGGCTTAGCAATCAGCCCCAGCATTTT.

This chain joins TRBV7-9 and TRBJ1-1, with 9 bases identical to TRBD1. The CDR3 has 16 amino acids. The V gene's germline CDR1 is SEHNR and CDR2 FQNEAQ (reference sequence). J gave up 6 bases and V 2 bases, and 10 bases lay outside the gene matches. CDR3 region: CASSLYSRGQGPEAFF. CDR3 nucleotides: TGTGCCAGCAGCTTATACTCCCGGGGACAGGGCCCTGAAGCTTTCTTT.

This clonotype was picked up many times. This chain joins TRBV11-2 and TRBJ2-7, with 7 positions matching TRBD2. With 4 bases clipped from V and 0 bases from J, the junction kept 6 bases outside the gene matches. The CDR3 is 15 residues long. Germline CDR1 and CDR2: SGHAT and FQNNGV. CDR3 DNA sequence: TGTGCCAGCAGCTCCGGGGACTATAGCTCCTACGAGCAGTACTTC. Protein sequence: CASSSGDYSSYEQYF.

This clonotype was observed many times. The chain uses TRBV7-2 and TRBJ1-4, with 8 bases fitting TRBD1. The CDR3 is made up of 14 amino acids. Trimming removed 2 bases from V and 11 bases from J; junction bases left unmatched: 7. The germline V gene has CDR1 SGHTA and CDR2 FQGNSA. The CDR3 is CASSLFQGADKLFF. The CDR3 nucleotides are TGTGCCAGCAGCTTATTTCAGGGGGCGGACAAACTGTTTTTT.